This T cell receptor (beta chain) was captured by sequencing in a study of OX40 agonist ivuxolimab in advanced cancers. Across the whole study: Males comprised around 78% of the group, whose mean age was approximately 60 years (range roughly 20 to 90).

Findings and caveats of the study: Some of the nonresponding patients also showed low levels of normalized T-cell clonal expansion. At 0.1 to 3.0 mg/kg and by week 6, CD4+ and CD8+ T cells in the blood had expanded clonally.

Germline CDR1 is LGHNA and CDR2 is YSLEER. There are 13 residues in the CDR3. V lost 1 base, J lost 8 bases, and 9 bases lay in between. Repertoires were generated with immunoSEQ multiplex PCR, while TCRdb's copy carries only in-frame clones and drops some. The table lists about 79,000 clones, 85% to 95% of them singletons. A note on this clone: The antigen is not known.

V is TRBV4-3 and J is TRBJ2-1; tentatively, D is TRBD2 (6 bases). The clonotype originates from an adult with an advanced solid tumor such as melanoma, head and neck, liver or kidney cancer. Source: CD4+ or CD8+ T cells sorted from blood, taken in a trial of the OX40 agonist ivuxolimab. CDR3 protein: CASSQGLVDEQFF. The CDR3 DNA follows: TGCGCCAGCAGCCAAGGACTAGTCGATGAGCAGTTCTTC.